The T cell receptor (beta chain) described here comes from a study of blood T cell repertoires in COVID-19. About the study: Acute and convalescent COVID-19 specimens originated in the United States, Italy and Spain. PBMCs, B-cell-depleted T cells, or T cells provided the cDNA or gDNA that made up the material.

V was cut by 5 bases and J by 3 bases, with 19 bases left in between. The CDR3 contains 17 residues. Germline CDR1 SEHNR, CDR2 FQNEAQ (reference sequence). Original processing notes: Reference gene primer amplification yielded estimated nucleated cell counts. Sequencing was performed with immunoSEQ multiplex PCR; in TCRdb, only in-frame clones are kept and a portion is missing. That table supplies the V and J calls and clone size; D and trimming were determined from the DNA. The sample holds about 180,000 clones; more than 85% are singletons and the top ten take approximately 2.9%. The source material was peripheral blood. The V and J genes are TRBV7-9 and TRBJ2-2; D is possibly TRBD1 (6 bases). The origin of this receptor is a woman in her 30s with active or convalescent COVID-19. The CDR3 nucleotides read TGTGCCAGCAGCCCCCGCGTGGGTGGGGGCTACACCGGGGAGCTGTTTTTT. The encoded protein is CASSPRVGGGYTGELFF.